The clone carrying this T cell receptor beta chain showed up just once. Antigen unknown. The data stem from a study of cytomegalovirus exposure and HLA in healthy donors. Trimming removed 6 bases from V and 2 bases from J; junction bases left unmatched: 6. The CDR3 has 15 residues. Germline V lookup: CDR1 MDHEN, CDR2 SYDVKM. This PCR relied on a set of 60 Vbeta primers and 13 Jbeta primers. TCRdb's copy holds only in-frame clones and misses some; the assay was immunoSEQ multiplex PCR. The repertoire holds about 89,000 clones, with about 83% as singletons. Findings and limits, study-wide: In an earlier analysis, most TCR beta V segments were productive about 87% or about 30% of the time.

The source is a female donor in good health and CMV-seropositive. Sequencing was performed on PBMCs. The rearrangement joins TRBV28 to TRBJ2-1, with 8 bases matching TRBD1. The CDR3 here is CASSRTGMAYNEQFF. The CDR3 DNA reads TGTGCCAGCAGCCGGACAGGGATGGCCTACAATGAGCAGTTCTTC.